One TCR beta chain is described in this entry. These data belong to a study of blood T cell repertoires in COVID-19. The ends were cut back, 3 bases at V and 13 bases at J, with 13 bases in the middle. This CDR3 is 13 amino acids long. Germline CDR1 and CDR2: MDHEN and SYDVKM. Method: immunoSEQ multiplex PCR; TCRdb's copy keeps in-frame clones and lacks some. Of approximately 200,000 clones listed, about 82% are singletons. Sequencing was done on a sample of PBMCs or T cells enriched from blood (not recorded which). This rearrangement joins TRBV28 to TRBJ1-6; possibly TRBD1 for D (5 bases). This TCR was recovered from a woman aged 25 to 39 who had recovered from COVID-19. CDR3 coding DNA: TGTGCCAGCAGTTTGGGGACTATGGGCCCCCTCCACTTT. Amino acids: CASSLGTMGPLHF. The whole variable domain, remainder taken from reference TRBV28 and TRBJ1-6, is DVKVTQSSRYLVKRTGEKVFLECVQDMDHENMFWYRQDPGLGLRLIYFSYDVKMKEKGDIPEGYSVSREKKERFSLILESASTNQTSMYLCASSLGTMGPLHFGNGTRLTVT.